This entry describes one T cell receptor beta chain. In this sample, this clonotype turned up many times. The clone's antigen remains unknown. No quality values exist for individual bases; no much larger clone is one base distant. The sample comes from a study of response to subunit inactivated influenza vaccine listed by TCRdb under 2018. About the investigation overall: Deep quantitative T cell receptor repertoire profiling was used in the study to track responses to a trivalent subunit inactivated influenza vaccine. Overall results and qualifications from the work: It was suggested by the authors that each seasonal influenza vaccination may recruit only a limited number of new T cells.

The CDR3, from cysteine to phenylalanine, totals 17 residues. CDR3 DNA only is kept here, 51 bases in frame from base 1. Here V drops 3 bases and J drops 3 bases, and the junction holds 10 bases not matched to any gene. The library was generated by RT-PCR. Sequencing used an Illumina HiSeq 2500. The raw public data were reprocessed by TCRdb itself: fastp quality trimming at Q25, MiXCR clonotype calling, in-frame beta chains only. Identical CDR3 proteins give one entry, which carries the most common genes and DNA. Across this sample there are hundreds of thousands of distinct CDR3 sequences, with around 10% seen only once. Jointly, the top ten make up more than 9.5% of the sample. These data were also reused for a study on T cells expressing NK-cell markers. Per that second paper: 5'RACE template switching, by which a universal primer site and unique molecular identifiers were added, was used to make TCR beta cDNA libraries. Three sorted T-cell subsets (CD3+CD56+NKG2C+, CD3+CD56+NKG2C- and CD3+CD56-NKG2C+) from about 8 donors had their TCR beta-chain repertoires profiled. Seven of the eight sequenced donors were HCMV-seropositive and one was HCMV-seronegative. To restrict sorting to alphabetaTCR-expressing T cells, an anti-gammadeltaTCR antibody was added in several experiments. In six donors, the dominant CD3+CD56+NKG2C+ clonotypes ranked among the top 10 CD8+ clonotypes, making up roughly 1.0-8% of CD8+ T cells. Those dominant clonotypes were again the most abundant among CD3+CD56-NKG2C+ cells in a handful of donors, at about 28.3-60.1%. It remained unclear whether the expanded NKG2C-expressing T cell clones were specific for HCMV antigens. Randomly selected healthy volunteers, three men and five women, were used as the eight sequenced donors. A commercial ELISA kit detecting HCMV-specific IgG in serum was used to determine HCMV serostatus. Peripheral blood mononuclear cells were isolated from blood by Ficoll density gradient centrifugation. For five to seven donors, unsorted PBMC were also used to sequence bulk peripheral blood T-cell repertoires. cDNA synthesis was primed from the TCR beta constant segment and was followed by two successive PCR amplification steps. Libraries were sequenced as 2 x 150 bp reads on Illumina HiSeq 2000/2500, MiSeq or NextSeq. Reads were demultiplexed and grouped by UMI with MIGEC, and clonotypes were assembled and quantified with MiTCR. To exclude erroneous sequences, any TCR cDNA sequence not supported by at least two reads was discarded. Downstream repertoire analysis used the tcR package, and clonotypes were matched across fractions by CDR3 nucleotide sequence plus V segment. VDJmatch was used to annotate antigen specificity against VDJdb, with one amino acid substitution allowed in CDR3.

This TCR was recovered from a man over 45 who received an inactivated influenza vaccine. Donor details come from another sample of the same person, matched by shared clones. The chain employs TRBV12-3 or TRBV12-4 and TRBJ2-5; TRBD1 fits 10 bases in the junction. The sample in question was PBMCs from blood, obtained on the day of vaccination. Here the CDR3 is given as CASSFGLTGTGEETQYF. The nucleotides read TGTGCCAGCAGTTTCGGGCTTACCGGGACAGGGGAAGAGACCCAGTACTTC.